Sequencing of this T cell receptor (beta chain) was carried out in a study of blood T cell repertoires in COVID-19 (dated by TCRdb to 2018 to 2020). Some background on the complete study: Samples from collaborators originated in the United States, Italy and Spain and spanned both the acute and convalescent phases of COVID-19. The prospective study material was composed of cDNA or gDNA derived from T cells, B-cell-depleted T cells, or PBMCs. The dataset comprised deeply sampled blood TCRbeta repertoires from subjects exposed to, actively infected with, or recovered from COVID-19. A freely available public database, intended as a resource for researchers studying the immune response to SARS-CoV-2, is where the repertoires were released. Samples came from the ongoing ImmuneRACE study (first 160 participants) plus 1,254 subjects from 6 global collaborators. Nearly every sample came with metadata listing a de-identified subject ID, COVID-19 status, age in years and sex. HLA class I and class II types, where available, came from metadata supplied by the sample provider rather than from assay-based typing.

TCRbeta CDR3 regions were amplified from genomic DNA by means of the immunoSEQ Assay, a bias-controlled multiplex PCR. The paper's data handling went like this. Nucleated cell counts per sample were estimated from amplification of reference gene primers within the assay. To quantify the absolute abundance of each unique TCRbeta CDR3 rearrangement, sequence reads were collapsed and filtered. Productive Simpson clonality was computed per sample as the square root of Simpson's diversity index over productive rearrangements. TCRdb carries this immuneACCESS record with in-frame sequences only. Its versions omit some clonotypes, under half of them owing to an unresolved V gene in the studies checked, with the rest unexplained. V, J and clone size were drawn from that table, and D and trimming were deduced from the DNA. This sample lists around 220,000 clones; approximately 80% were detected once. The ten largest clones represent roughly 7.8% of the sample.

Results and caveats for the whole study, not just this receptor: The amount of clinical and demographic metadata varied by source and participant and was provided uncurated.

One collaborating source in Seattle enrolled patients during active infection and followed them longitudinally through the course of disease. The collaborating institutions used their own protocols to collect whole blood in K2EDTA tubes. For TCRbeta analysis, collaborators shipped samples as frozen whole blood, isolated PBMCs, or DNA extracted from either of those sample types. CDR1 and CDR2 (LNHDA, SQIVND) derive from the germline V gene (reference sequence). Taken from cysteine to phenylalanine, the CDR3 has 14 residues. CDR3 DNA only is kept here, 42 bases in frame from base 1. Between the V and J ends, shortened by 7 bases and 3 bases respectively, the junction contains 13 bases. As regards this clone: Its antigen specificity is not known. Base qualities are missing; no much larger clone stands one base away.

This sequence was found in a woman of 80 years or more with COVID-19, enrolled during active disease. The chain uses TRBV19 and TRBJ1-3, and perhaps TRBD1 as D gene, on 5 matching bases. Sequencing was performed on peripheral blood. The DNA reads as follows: TGTGCCAGTACAAGGGGCTCGGTTGGAAACACCATATATTTT. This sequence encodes CASTRGSVGNTIYF.